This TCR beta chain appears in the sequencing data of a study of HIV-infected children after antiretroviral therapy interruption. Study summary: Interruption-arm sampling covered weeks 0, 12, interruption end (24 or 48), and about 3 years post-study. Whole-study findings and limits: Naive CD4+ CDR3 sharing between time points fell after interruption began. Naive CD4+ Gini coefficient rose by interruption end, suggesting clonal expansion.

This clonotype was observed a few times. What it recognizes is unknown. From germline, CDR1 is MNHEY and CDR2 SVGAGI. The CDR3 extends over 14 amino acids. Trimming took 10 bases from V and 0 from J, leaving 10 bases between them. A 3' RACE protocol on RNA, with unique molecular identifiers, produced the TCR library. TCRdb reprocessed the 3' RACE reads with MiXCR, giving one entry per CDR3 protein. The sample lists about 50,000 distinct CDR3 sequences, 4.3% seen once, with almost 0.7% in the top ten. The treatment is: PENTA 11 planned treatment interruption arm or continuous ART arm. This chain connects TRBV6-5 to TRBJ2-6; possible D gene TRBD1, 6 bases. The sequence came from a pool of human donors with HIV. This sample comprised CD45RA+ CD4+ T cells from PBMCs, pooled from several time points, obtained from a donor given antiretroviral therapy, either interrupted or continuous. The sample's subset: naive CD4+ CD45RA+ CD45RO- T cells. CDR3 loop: CATDRLSGANVLTF. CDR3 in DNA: TGTGCCACCGACAGGCTCTCTGGGGCCAACGTCCTGACTTTC.